This paragraph covers one TCR beta chain sequence. Under the authors' procedure: Quantification of nucleated cells was approximated via reference gene primer amplification. Profiling relied on immunoSEQ multiplex PCR, and the TCRdb table lists in-frame clones only, not all of them. That table gives V, J and clone size, and the DNA gave D and trimming. Of approximately 130,000 clones in the sample, around 85% were seen once. The entry originates in a study of blood T cell repertoires in COVID-19. Turning to the study itself: Samples came from the United States, Italy and Spain, spanning acute and convalescent COVID-19. T cells, B-cell-depleted T cells, or PBMCs supplied cDNA or gDNA.

Looked up from germline, CDR1 is SGHNT and CDR2 is YENEEA. The CDR3 loop spans 14 amino acids. Trimming left V 5 bases short and J 7 bases short, with 15 bases between. The sequence derives from a woman in her forties or fifties who had recovered from COVID-19. The sequencing input was peripheral blood. The chain combines TRBV11-3 with TRBJ2-1; unclear D gene. The CDR3 loop reads CASSTRVLGNEQFF. The CDR3 region has the DNA TGTGCCAGCAGCACCCGGGTTTTGGGTAATGAGCAGTTCTTC.